One sample yielded the 27 T cell receptor beta chains listed below, sequenced in a study of identical twins. Each CDR3 protein gets one entry after TCRdb re-called the 5' RACE reads with MiXCR. The sample consists of around 370,000 distinct CDR3 sequences, about 9% of them appearing once. Material: naive T cells sorted from blood. The receptors shown here come from a woman aged 45-65 years in good health.

The sample holds a few counts of this clonotype. The chain is built from TRBV12-3 or TRBV12-4 and TRBJ2-3, with TRBD2 identical over 8 bases. V dropped 3 bases and J dropped 0; count of bases not matched to a gene: 5. CDR3 size: 16 residues. Written as DNA, the CDR3 is TGTGCCAGCAGTTTTTCGACTAGCGTAAGCACAGATACGCAGTATTTT. Protein sequence: CASSFSTSVSTDTQYF.

This clonotype was seen a handful of times. V gene TRBV5-1 combines with J gene TRBJ2-2; D not resolved. This CDR3 has 14 amino acids. V lost 4 bases to trimming and J lost 0 bases, with 7 bases between them. CDR1 and CDR2 (germline): SGHRS, YFSETQ. CDR3 in DNA: TGCGCCAGCAGCGCTGATGCGAACACCGGGGAGCTGTTTTTT. This sequence encodes CASSADANTGELFF.

This clonotype was counted at least ten times. CDR3 nucleotide sequence: TGCGCCAGCAGCCAAGGTAGGACAGGGAAGCGTGGGGCCAACGTCCTGACTTTC. Translating gives CASSQGRTGKRGANVLTF. The chain carries TRBV4-1 and TRBJ2-6, with 8 bases matching TRBD1. CDR1 is MGHRA, CDR2 YSYEKL, per germline. The CDR3 spans 18 residues. Trimming at V came to 1 base and at J to 3 bases, leaving 8 bases not matched to a gene.

This chain links TRBV12-3 or TRBV12-4 with TRBJ2-7; a possible D gene is TRBD2 (6 bases). The CDR3 contains 16 residues. With 5 bases removed from V and 3 bases from J, the gap between germline ends came to 20 bases. DNA for the CDR3: TGTGCCAGCAGTCCCTTATCCGCGGGATTCAGCTACGAGCAGTACTTC. Its protein product is CASSPLSAGFSYEQYF.

The table lists this clonotype with a few counts. The V and J genes are TRBV20-1 and TRBJ1-5; D may be TRBD1 (5 bases). Looked up from germline, CDR1 is DFQATT and CDR2 is SNEGSKA (reference sequence). CDR3 length: 13 residues. Trimming removed 3 bases from V and 6 bases from J, with 12 bases in between. The CDR3 is CSARQGRGQPQHF. The CDR3 DNA is TGCAGTGCTAGGCAGGGAAGGGGTCAGCCCCAGCATTTT.

This clonotype was counted a few times. The CDR3 bases are TGCAGCGGGAACCGGGCCCCAGGGACCCAGTACTTC. It translates to CSGNRAPGTQYF. V is TRBV29-1 and J is TRBJ2-5; no firm D call. The CDR3 is 12 amino acids. Germline CDR1 is SQVTM and CDR2 is ANQGSEA. Trimming stripped 7 bases from V and 7 bases from J, with 16 bases between.

The CDR3 DNA sequence: TGTGCCAGCAGTTACTCGATGTATCAGCCCCAGCATTTT. This translates into CASSYSMYQPQHF. The rearrangement joins TRBV6-5 to TRBJ1-5; D uncertain. Germline-derived CDR1 and CDR2 are MNHEY and SVGAGI. V lost 0 bases and J lost 5, with 5 bases in between. The CDR3 sequence is 13 residues long.

This clonotype was picked up a small number of times. The gene calls are TRBV24-1 and TRBJ2-1; D is uncertain. The germline V gene has CDR1 KGHDR and CDR2 SFDVKD. V was pared by 4 bases and J by 2 bases, with 11 bases between. This CDR3 spans 15 amino acids. The CDR3 protein is CATSEPRATYNEQFF. The CDR3 DNA follows: TGTGCCACCAGTGAACCTAGGGCAACCTACAATGAGCAGTTCTTC.

Worth noting for this clonotype: Possible read error: a much larger clone is one base away. This chain connects TRBV3-1 to TRBJ2-1, with a weak D call TRBD2 (6 bases). From germline, CDR1 is LGHDT and CDR2 YNNKEL (reference sequence). The CDR3 has 15 amino acids. CDR3 loop: CASSPGLSSNNEQFF. The CDR3 DNA follows: TGTGCCAGCAGCCCAGGACTAAGCTCCAACAATGAGCAGTTCTTC.

This clonotype has a count of ten or more. V gene TRBV24-1 combines with J gene TRBJ2-5; D may be TRBD1 (5 bases). Trimming pared 7 bases from V and 0 bases from J, leaving 8 bases between. Per the germline V gene, CDR1 is KGHDR and CDR2 is SFDVKD. This CDR3 has 13 amino acids. CDR3 sequence (DNA): TGTGCCACCAGAGGGGAAAACCAAGAGACCCAGTACTTC. Protein product: CATRGENQETQYF.

V usage is TRBV2 and J usage is TRBJ1-1; D uncertain. V gave up 11 bases and J gave up 0 bases, with 13 bases separating them. The CDR3 has 13 amino acids. Germline CDR1 reads SNHLY; CDR2 reads FYNNEI. The CDR3 is CASRRILNTEAFF. CDR3 nucleotides: TGTGCCTCTCGTAGAATCTTGAACACTGAAGCTTTCTTT.

The chain couples TRBV4-1 to TRBJ2-6, with D hard to call. Germline CDR1 reads MGHRA; CDR2 reads YSYEKL. Trimming took off 2 bases at V and 0 bases at J, with 5 bases between the two ends. The CDR3 is 15 amino acids. The CDR3 nucleotides read TGCGCCAGCAGCCAACCAGCCTCTGGGGCCAACGTCCTGACTTTC. Its translation is CASSQPASGANVLTF.

The rearrangement uses TRBV12-3 or TRBV12-4 and TRBJ2-3; 7 nucleotides align to TRBD1. The CDR3 consists of 13 residues. V lost 10 bases, J lost 4 bases, and 8 bases stayed unmatched. CDR3 region: CATHRGPADTQYF. Written as DNA, the CDR3 is TGTGCCACCCACAGGGGCCCCGCAGATACGCAGTATTTT.

The rearrangement links TRBV24-1 to TRBJ1-2; D gene ambiguous. Trimming pared 3 bases from V and 4 bases from J, leaving 11 bases between. Per the germline V gene, CDR1 is KGHDR and CDR2 is SFDVKD. There are 14 residues in the CDR3. DNA for the CDR3: TGTGCCACCAGTGATCGCCAGAACAGCTATGGCTACACCTTC. It translates to CATSDRQNSYGYTF.

This clonotype was recorded a few times. This chain links TRBV6-1 with TRBJ2-7; D unclear. Deletions cut 3 bases from V and 2 bases from J, with 5 bases between. Germline V gene lookup returns CDR1 MNHNS and CDR2 SASEGT. There are 12 residues in the CDR3. The CDR3 reads CASSDAPYEQYV. The CDR3 DNA follows: TGTGCCAGCAGTGATGCCCCCTACGAGCAGTACGTC.

J is TRBJ2-7 and V is TRBV20-1; 8 bases are a match to TRBD1. The germline gives CDR1 DFQATT, CDR2 SNEGSKA (reference sequence). The V gene end was trimmed by 4 bases and the J gene end by 0 bases; junction bases not matched to a gene: 5. The CDR3 loop spans 14 amino acids. CDR3 protein: CSAIQGQASYEQYF. The CDR3 DNA reads as TGCAGTGCTATTCAGGGACAGGCCTCCTACGAGCAGTACTTC.

This clonotype was seen more than once but under ten times. A read error may account for a junction end that differs from germline. The chain couples TRBV20-1 to TRBJ2-7, with D perhaps matching TRBD1 (5 bases). The CDR3 is 14 amino acids. Germline V gene data show CDR1 as DFQATT and CDR2 as SNEGSKA (reference sequence). The CDR3 is CSASIAGNSNEQYF. The CDR3 region has the DNA TGCAGTGCTAGTATAGCAGGGAACTCCAACGAGCAGTACTTC.

The sample holds a few counts of this clonotype. The gene calls are TRBV5-1 and TRBJ2-7; D may be TRBD2 (5 bases). The V gene's germline CDR1 is SGHRS and CDR2 YFSETQ. V was cut by 3 bases and J by 5 bases, with 9 bases left in between. The CDR3 consists of 12 residues. In DNA form, the CDR3 reads TGCGCCAGCAGCTCGAGGGTACACGAGCAGTACTTC. It yields the protein CASSSRVHEQYF.

This chain links TRBV9 with TRBJ2-2; D uncertain. The CDR3 runs to 15 residues. Looked up from germline, CDR1 is SGDLS and CDR2 is YYNGEE. The V gene lost 4 bases and the J gene lost 3 bases, with 13 bases spanning the gap. The CDR3 DNA follows: TGTGCCAGCAGCCCCGGTGGAGATGACACCGGGGAGCTGTTTTTT. Protein: CASSPGGDDTGELFF.

This clonotype came up a few times. The chain has TRBV4-1 and TRBJ1-1, with D possibly matching TRBD1 (5 bases). This CDR3 contains 16 residues. Trimming left V 1 base short and J 0 bases short, with 12 bases between. Germline CDR1 MGHRA, CDR2 YSYEKL. CDR3: CASSQAEGSMNTEAFF. CDR3 nucleotide sequence: TGCGCCAGCAGCCAAGCTGAGGGGTCGATGAACACTGAAGCTTTCTTT.

The chain uses TRBV29-1 and TRBJ2-3; TRBD2 is a possible D gene (5 bases). V dropped 2 bases and J dropped 2 bases, with 14 bases sitting between them. CDR3 size: 15 residues. Germline V gives CDR1 SQVTM, CDR2 ANQGSEA. The CDR3 DNA is TGCAGCGTTGAATCCGAGGGTACTCTCACAGATACGCAGTATTTT. As protein: CSVESEGTLTDTQYF.

The sample holds a few counts of this clonotype. The genes are TRBV4-1 and TRBJ1-1, with no clear D. The CDR3 runs 17 residues. Looked up from germline, CDR1 is MGHRA and CDR2 is YSYEKL. V lost 5 bases to trimming and J lost 0 bases, with 19 bases between them. CDR3 sequence reads: CASSTRPLGFMNTEAFF. CDR3 nucleotides: TGCGCCAGCAGCACTCGACCATTAGGGTTCATGAACACTGAAGCTTTCTTT.

This clonotype was seen a few times. Relative to the germline gene, one junction end is altered; a read error may explain this. The chain uses TRBV24-1 and TRBJ2-1, with 8 bases aligning to TRBD2. The CDR3 is made up of 13 amino acids. Germline V CDR1 and CDR2: KGHDR, SFDVKD. The CDR3 is CATSVLTSEEQFF. The CDR3 bases are TGTGCCACCAGTGTTTTGACTAGCGAAGAGCAGTTCTTC.

This clonotype was counted only a few times. The CDR3 DNA sequence: TGTGCCAGTAGTAACCGACTAGCGGGAGACACCGGGGAGCTGTTTTTT. Protein sequence: CASSNRLAGDTGELFF. The rearrangement uses TRBV19 and TRBJ2-2, with TRBD2 identical over 12 bases. Germline V gene sequence: CDR1 LNHDA, CDR2 SQIVND (reference sequence). V was clipped by 4 bases and J by 3 bases; unmatched bases: 3. This CDR3 comprises 16 residues.

Only a few counts were recorded for this clonotype. J is TRBJ2-1 and V is TRBV5-1; possibly TRBD1 for D (6 bases). The CDR3 is made up of 13 amino acids. Trimming removed 6 bases from V and 7 bases from J, with 14 bases in between. The germline CDR1 and CDR2 sequences are SGHRS and YFSETQ. The CDR3: CASTANRANEQFF. The DNA of the CDR3 is TGCGCCAGCACTGCGAACAGGGCAAATGAGCAGTTCTTC.

The V and J genes are TRBV7-2 and TRBJ2-3; tentatively, D is TRBD1 or TRBD2 (5 bases each). The CDR3 runs to 15 residues. Per the germline V gene, CDR1 is SGHTA and CDR2 is FQGNSA. V lost 1 base to trimming and J lost 4 bases, with 12 bases between them. The CDR3, as DNA: TGTGCCAGCAGCTTAGGCCGGGACGTCGCAGATACGCAGTATTTT. This translates into CASSLGRDVADTQYF.

The rearrangement links TRBV20-1 to TRBJ2-7; D perhaps matches TRBD2 (5 bases). Germline CDR1 DFQATT, CDR2 SNEGSKA (reference sequence). The CDR3 length is 14 residues. Trimming took 6 bases from V and 1 from J, leaving 16 bases between them. The CDR3 DNA is TGCAGTGCCCCGAGCGGCGGCGCGTCCTACGAGCAGTACTTC. It encodes CSAPSGGASYEQYF.